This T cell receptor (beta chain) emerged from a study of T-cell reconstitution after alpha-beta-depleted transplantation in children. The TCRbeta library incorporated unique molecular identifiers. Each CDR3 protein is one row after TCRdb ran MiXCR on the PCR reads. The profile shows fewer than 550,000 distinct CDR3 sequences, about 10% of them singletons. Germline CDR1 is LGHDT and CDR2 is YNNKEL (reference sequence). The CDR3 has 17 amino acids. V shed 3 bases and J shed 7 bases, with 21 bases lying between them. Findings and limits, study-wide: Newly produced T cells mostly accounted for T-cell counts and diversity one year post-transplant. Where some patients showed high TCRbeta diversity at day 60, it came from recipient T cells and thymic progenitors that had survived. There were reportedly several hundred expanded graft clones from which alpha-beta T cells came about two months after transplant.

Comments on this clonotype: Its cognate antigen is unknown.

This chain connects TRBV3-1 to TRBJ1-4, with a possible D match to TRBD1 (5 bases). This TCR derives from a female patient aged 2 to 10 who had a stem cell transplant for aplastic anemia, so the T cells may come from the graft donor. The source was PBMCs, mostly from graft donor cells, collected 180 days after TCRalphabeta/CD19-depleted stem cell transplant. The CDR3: CASSQLGPAGGVEKLFF. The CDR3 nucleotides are TGTGCCAGCAGCCAGCTCGGACCGGCCGGGGGTGTTGAAAAACTGTTTTTT.